These 7 T cell receptor beta chains originate from one sample sequenced in a study of chemoradiotherapy in HPV16-positive cancers. Repertoires were generated with immunoSEQ multiplex PCR, while TCRdb's copy carries only in-frame clones and drops some. The table shows 9,500 to 15,000 clones, with 90% occurring only once. This specimen was acquired from a patient who underwent chemoradiotherapy. The receptors shown here come from a human donor with HPV-associated anogenital cancer.

In its sample, this clone was seen once. The V call is TRBV11-2, the J call TRBJ2-3; the D gene could be TRBD1 or TRBD2 (7 bases each). Trimming removed 4 bases from V and 0 bases from J, with 11 bases in between. The CDR3 loop spans 15 amino acids. CDR1 and CDR2 from the germline V gene are SGHAT and FQNNGV. CDR3 residues: CASSSQGGSTDTQYF. The CDR3 DNA sequence: TGTGCCAGCAGCTCCCAGGGGGGGAGCACAGATACGCAGTATTTT.

The chain is built from TRBV5-4 and TRBJ2-7; either TRBD1 or TRBD2 may supply D (6 bases each). Trimming took off 2 bases at V and 3 bases at J, with 12 bases between the two ends. This CDR3 contains 14 residues. Germline V gives CDR1 SGHNT, CDR2 YYREEE (reference sequence). CDR3 nucleotide sequence: TGTGCCAGCAGCTTAGTGGGGGGCAACTACGAGCAGTACTTC. It translates to CASSLVGGNYEQYF.

The rearrangement uses TRBV5-1 and TRBJ1-2; possibly TRBD1 for D (6 bases). This CDR3 has 14 residues. Germline loops: CDR1 SGHRS, CDR2 YFSETQ. Between the trimmed V and J ends, which lost 3 bases and 2 bases, there was a span of 11 bases. The CDR3 spells CASSSTGLNYGYTF. DNA for the CDR3: TGCGCCAGCAGCTCAACAGGGTTGAACTATGGCTACACCTTC.

The rearrangement joins TRBV10-3 to TRBJ2-3; weak D call: TRBD2 (5 bases). Germline CDR1 is ENHRY and CDR2 is SYGVKD. CDR3 length: 17 residues. V shed 0 bases and J shed 2 bases, with 15 bases lying between them. CDR3 amino acids: CAISESRETGSTDTQYF. The CDR3 nucleotides read TGTGCCATCAGTGAGTCTCGAGAGACGGGGTCCACAGATACGCAGTATTTT.

There are a few counts of this clone. The chain has TRBV7-9 and TRBJ1-2; 7 bases map to TRBD1. This CDR3 has 14 amino acids. Germline V gene lookup returns CDR1 SEHNR and CDR2 FQNEAQ (reference sequence). Trimming at V came to 6 bases and at J to 7 bases, leaving 11 bases not matched to a gene. The CDR3 sequence: CASRPREGASGYTF. The CDR3 DNA reads TGTGCCAGCAGGCCCCGGGAGGGGGCCAGTGGCTACACCTTC. Variable domain in full (rest from reference TRBV7-9 and TRBJ1-2): DTGVSQNPRHKITKRGQNVTFRCDPISEHNRLYWYRQTLGQGPEFLTYFQNEAQLEKSRLLSDRFSAERPKGSFSTLEIQRTEQGDSAMYLCASRPREGASGYTFGSGTRLTVV.

J is TRBJ1-1 and V is TRBV21-1; the table's TRBD1 call for D was not verified on the DNA. TRBV21-1 is an annotated pseudogene. The CDR3 loop spans 12 amino acids. CDR3 sequence (DNA): TGTGCCAGCAGCAAACCGCATCAGGGAGCTTTCTTT. Amino acids: CASSKPHQGAFF.

V gene TRBV5-8 combines with J gene TRBJ1-2; no definite D call. The CDR3 sequence is 11 residues long. Trimming left V 1 base short and J 6 bases short, with 4 bases between. Looked up from germline, CDR1 is SGHTS and CDR2 is YDEGEE. The CDR3 DNA reads as TGTGCCAGCAGCTTGAAGGATGGCTACACCTTC. This encodes CASSLKDGYTF.